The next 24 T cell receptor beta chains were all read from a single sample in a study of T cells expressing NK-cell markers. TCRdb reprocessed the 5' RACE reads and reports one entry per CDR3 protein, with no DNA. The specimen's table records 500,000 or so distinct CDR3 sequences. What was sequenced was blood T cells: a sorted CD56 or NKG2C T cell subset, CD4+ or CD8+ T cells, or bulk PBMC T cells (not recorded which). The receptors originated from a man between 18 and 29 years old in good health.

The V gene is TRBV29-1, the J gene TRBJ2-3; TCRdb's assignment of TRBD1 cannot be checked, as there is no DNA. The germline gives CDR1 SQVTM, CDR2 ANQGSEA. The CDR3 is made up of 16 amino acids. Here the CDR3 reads CSVYYTGGAGTDTQYF.

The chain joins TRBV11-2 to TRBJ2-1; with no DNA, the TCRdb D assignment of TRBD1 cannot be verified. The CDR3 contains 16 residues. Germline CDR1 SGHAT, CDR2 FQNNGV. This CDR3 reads CASSSGGWGAIDGQFF.

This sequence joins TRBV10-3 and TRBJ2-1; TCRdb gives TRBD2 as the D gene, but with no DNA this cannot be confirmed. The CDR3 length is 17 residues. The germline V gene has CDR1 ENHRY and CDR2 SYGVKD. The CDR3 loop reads CAISESIAGGPFDEQFF.

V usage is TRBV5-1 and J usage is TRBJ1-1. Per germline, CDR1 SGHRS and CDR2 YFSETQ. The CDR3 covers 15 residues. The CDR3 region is CASSLEGPYSTEAFF. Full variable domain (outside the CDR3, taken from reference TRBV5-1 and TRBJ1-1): KAGVTQTPRYLIKTRGQQVTLSCSPISGHRSVSWYQQTPGQGLQFLFEYFSETQRNKGNFPGRFSGRQFSNSRSEMNVSTLELGDSALYLCASSLEGPYSTEAFFGQGTRLTVV.

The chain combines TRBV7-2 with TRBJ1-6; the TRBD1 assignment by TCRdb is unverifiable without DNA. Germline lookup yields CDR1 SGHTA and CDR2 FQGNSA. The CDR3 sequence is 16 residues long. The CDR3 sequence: CASSQGQGANNSPLHF.

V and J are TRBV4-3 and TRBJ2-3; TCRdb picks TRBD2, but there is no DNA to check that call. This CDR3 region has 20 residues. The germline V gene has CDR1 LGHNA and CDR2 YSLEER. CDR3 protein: CASSQERSSFSGGNTDTQYF.

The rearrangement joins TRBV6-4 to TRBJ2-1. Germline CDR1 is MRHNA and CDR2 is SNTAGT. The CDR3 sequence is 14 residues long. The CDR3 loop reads CASSDWPSYNEQFF.

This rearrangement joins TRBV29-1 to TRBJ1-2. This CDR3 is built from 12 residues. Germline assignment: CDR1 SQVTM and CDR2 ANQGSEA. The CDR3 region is CSVSRQNYGYTF.

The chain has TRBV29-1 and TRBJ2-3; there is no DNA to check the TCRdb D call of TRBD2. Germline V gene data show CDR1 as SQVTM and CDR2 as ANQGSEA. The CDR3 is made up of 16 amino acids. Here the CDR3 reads CSAREGLAGWSDTQYF.

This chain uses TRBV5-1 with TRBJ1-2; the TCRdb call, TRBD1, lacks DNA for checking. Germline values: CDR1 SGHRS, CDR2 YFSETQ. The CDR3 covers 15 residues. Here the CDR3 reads CASSPDRGLGYGYTF. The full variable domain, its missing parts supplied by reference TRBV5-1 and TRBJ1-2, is KAGVTQTPRYLIKTRGQQVTLSCSPISGHRSVSWYQQTPGQGLQFLFEYFSETQRNKGNFPGRFSGRQFSNSRSEMNVSTLELGDSALYLCASSPDRGLGYGYTFGSGTRLTVV.

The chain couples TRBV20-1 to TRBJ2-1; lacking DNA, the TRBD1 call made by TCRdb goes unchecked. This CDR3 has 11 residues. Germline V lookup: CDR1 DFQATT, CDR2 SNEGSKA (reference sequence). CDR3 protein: CSASKTAEQFF.

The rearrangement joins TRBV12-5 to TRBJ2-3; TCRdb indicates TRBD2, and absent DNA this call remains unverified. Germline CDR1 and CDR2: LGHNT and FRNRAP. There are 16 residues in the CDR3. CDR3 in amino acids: CASGGPLRTSTDTQYF.

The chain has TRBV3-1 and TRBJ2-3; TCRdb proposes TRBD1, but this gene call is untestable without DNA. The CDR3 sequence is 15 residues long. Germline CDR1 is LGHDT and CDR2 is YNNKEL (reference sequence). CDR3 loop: CASSQVQVGLSSQYF.

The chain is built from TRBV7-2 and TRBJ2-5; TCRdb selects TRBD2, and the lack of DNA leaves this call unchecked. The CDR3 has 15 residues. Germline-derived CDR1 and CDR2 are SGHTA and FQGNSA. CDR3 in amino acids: CASSTGTTIKETQYF. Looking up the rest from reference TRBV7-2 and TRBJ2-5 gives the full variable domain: GAGVSQSPSNKVTEKGKDVELRCDPISGHTALYWYRQSLGQGLEFLIYFQGNSAPDKSGLPSDRFSAERTGGSVSTLTIQRTQQEDSAVYLCASSTGTTIKETQYFGPGTRLLVL.

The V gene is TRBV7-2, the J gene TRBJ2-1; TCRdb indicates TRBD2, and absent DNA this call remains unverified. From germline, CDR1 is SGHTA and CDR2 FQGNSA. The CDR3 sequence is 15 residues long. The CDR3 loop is CASSSTSGGLHEQFF.

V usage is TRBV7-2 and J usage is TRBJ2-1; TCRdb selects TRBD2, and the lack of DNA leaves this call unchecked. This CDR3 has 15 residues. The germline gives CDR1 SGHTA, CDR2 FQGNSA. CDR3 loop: CASSDSSGRMNEQFF.

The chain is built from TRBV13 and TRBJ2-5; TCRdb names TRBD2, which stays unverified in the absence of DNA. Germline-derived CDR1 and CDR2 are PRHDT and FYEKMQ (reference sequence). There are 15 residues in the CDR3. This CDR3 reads CASSLELAGRETQYF.

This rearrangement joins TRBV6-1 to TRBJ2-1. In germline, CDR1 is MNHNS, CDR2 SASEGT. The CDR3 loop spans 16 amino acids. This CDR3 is CASSSERGLSYNEQFF.

The CDR3 region is CATSSRPRGRETLNEQFF. V is TRBV24-1 and J is TRBJ2-1; TCRdb picks TRBD2, but there is no DNA to check that call. Germline V CDR1 and CDR2: KGHDR, SFDVKD. This CDR3 contains 18 residues.

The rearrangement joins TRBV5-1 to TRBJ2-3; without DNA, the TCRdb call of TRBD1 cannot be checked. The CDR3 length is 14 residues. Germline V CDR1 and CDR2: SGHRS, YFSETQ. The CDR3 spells CASGRDRVPDTQYF.

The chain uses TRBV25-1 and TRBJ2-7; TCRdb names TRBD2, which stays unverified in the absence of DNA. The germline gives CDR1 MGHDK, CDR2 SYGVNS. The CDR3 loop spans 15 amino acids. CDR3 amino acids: CASSGPRRVVAEQYF.

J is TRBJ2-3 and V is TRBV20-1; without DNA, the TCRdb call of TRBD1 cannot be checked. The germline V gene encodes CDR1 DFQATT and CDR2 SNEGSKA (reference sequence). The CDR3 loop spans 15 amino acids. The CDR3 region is CSALEDRGLTDTQYF.

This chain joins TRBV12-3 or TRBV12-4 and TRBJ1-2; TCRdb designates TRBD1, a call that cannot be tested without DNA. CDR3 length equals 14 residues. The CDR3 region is CASKTGTANYGYTF.

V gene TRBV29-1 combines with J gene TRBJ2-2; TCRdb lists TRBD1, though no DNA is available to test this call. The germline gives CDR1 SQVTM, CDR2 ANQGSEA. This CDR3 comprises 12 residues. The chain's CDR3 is CSVGQVSGELFF.